This TCR beta chain originates from a study of blood T cell repertoires in COVID-19 (dated by TCRdb to about 2020). Notes on the research overall: Samples from collaborators originated in the United States, Italy and Spain and spanned both the acute and convalescent phases of COVID-19. HLA class I and class II types, where available, came from metadata supplied by the sample provider rather than from assay-based typing. Nearly every sample came with metadata listing a de-identified subject ID, COVID-19 status, age in years and sex. The prospective study material was composed of cDNA or gDNA derived from T cells, B-cell-depleted T cells, or PBMCs. Deeply sampled blood TCRbeta repertoires from subjects exposed to, actively infected with, or recovered from COVID-19 were included in the dataset. The samples were drawn from the first 160 participants of the ongoing ImmuneRACE study and from 950 to 1,500 subjects provided by 6 global collaborators. A freely available public database, intended as a resource for researchers studying the immune response to SARS-CoV-2, is where the repertoires were released. The paper as a whole reports these results and caveats: The quantity of clinical and demographic metadata differed by source and by participant and was supplied without curation.

Comment on this clone: Its antigen is still unknown. The input lacks base qualities; no much larger clone sits a single base away.

In the prospective study, participants were roughly 18 to 90 years old, resided in approximately 22 geographic areas of the United States, and were enrolled through a virtual design. Cohort assignment in the prospective study relied on participant-reported clinical history from a screening survey and a study questionnaire. Recovered participants in ImmuneRACE Cohort 3 were defined as having two consecutive negative NP/OP PCR tests, clearance from a healthcare professional, or resolution of symptoms. In the prospective study, whole blood, serum and a nasopharyngeal or oropharyngeal swab were collected from each participant by mobile phlebotomists. Over a roughly 2-month period, participants in the prospective study had the option of providing additional blood draws and questionnaires. Before DNA extraction, blood samples from the prospective study were shipped at room temperature or frozen. The CDR3, cysteine through phenylalanine, is 16 amino acids long. Kept here is only the CDR3 DNA, which spans 48 bases and is read in frame from base 1. After removal of 6 bases from V and 7 bases from J, the junction retains 12 bases not matched to a gene.

TCRbeta CDR3 regions were amplified from genomic DNA by means of the immunoSEQ Assay, a bias-controlled multiplex PCR. Per the original workflow: The number of nucleated cells in each sample was estimated from the amplification of reference gene primers within the assay. To quantify the absolute abundance of each unique TCRbeta CDR3 rearrangement, sequence reads were collapsed and filtered. For each sample, productive Simpson clonality was calculated as the square root of Simpson's diversity index over productive rearrangements. The source is immuneACCESS, and TCRdb retained only in-frame sequences with V and J called. Part of the clones is not carried over; for the studies checked, unresolved V genes explain less than half of this, and the remainder is unexplained. The V and J calls and clone size are taken from that table; D and trimming were inferred from the DNA. This sample holds 280,000 or so clones; 87% were observed only once. Jointly, the top ten make up 6% of the sample.

The chain links TRBV23-1 with TRBJ1-5; 10 central bases correspond to TRBD1. TRBV23-1 is an ORF; its function is uncertain. Specimen: PBMCs or T cells enriched from blood (not recorded which). This TCR derives from a woman aged 40 to 55 who had recovered from COVID-19. The CDR3 loop reads CASRTRTGTGAQPQHF. Here is the DNA: TGCGCCAGCAGAACACGTACCGGGACAGGGGCCCAGCCCCAGCATTTT.